This entry features one T cell receptor (beta chain) sequence. The data stem from a study of blood T cell repertoires in COVID-19. For the study at large: Acute and convalescent COVID-19 specimens originated in the United States, Italy and Spain. Nucleic acid was either cDNA or gDNA, and it came from T cells, B-cell-depleted T cells, or PBMCs.

In germline, CDR1 is SGDLS, CDR2 YYNGEE. CDR3 size: 14 residues. V lost 3 bases and J 7 bases, leaving 13 bases between the germline ends. TCRdb's table, derived via immunoSEQ multiplex PCR, lists solely in-frame clones and lacks some. This table has over 200,000 clones, 75% to 90% appearing once. This chain uses TRBV9 with TRBJ1-4; perhaps TRBD1 as D (5 bases). Source material: peripheral blood. The origin of this receptor is a woman under 40 who had recovered from COVID-19. The DNA for the CDR3 is TGTGCCAGCAGCGACGGCGGGGCTGGTGAAAAACTGTTTTTT. Protein product: CASSDGGAGEKLFF.